The T cell receptor (beta chain) under discussion was sequenced for a study of tumor-infiltrating lymphocytes in primary liver carcinoma. Study results and limitations: It was in tumors, not blood, that the top-250-clone fraction was significantly higher (p = 0.039).

Of note for this clonotype: Its antigen remains unidentified. At one boundary the junction diverges from the germline segment, which might be a read error.

The roughly 18-34 mg bulk tissue piece was not sorted before simultaneous RNA and DNA extraction. Germline CDR1 MNHEY, CDR2 SVGEGT. The CDR3 runs 18 residues. Using a constant-region primer together with ProtoScript II reverse transcriptase, TCR beta cDNA was made from roughly 500 ng of total RNA. Slightly modified ARM-PCR, run as three nested multiplex PCR rounds, produced the TCR beta libraries. TRBV1-TRBV30 forward primers paired with a C-beta reverse primer were used in the first two PCR rounds, which ran 9 to 10 cycles each. MiXCR, run by TCRdb on the multiplex PCR reads, gives a single entry per CDR3 protein. The sample yields approximately 190,000 distinct CDR3 sequences, roughly 80% seen once.

This sequence originates from a man aged 35 to 55 with primary liver carcinoma and hepatitis B virus infection. The sequencing input was tumor tissue from primary liver carcinoma. This chain uses TRBV6-2 or TRBV6-3 with TRBJ2-7; weak D call: TRBD2 (6 bases). CDR3 nucleotide sequence: TGCGCCAGCAGTTACACTACTGACGTGAAGGGAGGCTGGTACGAGCAGTACTTC. It translates to CASSYTTDVKGGWYEQYF.